Listed below are T cell receptor beta chains from one sample, sequenced in a study of cytomegalovirus exposure and HLA in healthy donors. Assay used: immunoSEQ multiplex PCR; TCRdb lists only in-frame clones, some missing. The table lists about 140,000 clones, 65% to 80% of them singletons. Sequenced sample: PBMCs. The receptors shown here come from a male donor in good health and CMV-seronegative. Each CDR3 is given with its conserved first and last residue. The D gene is left open where the match is weak. Clone size, where shown, is once, few, many, or a class for clones that have expanded.

TRBD1,TRBV6-1,few,TRBJ2-3,CASSIRDRGEGTQYF,TGTGCCAGCAGTATCCGGGACAGGGGTGAGGGGACGCAGTATTTT
.,TRBV10-2,.,TRBJ2-4,CASRSYTGLAKNIQYF,TGCGCCAGCAGGAGCTACACGGGATTAGCCAAAAACATTCAGTACTTC
.,TRBV6-5,.,TRBJ2-7,CASSYSGTTNYEQYF,TGTGCCAGCAGTTACTCCGGGACAACAAACTACGAGCAGTACTTC
TRBD1,TRBV9,.,TRBJ1-3,CASRGGGNTIYF,TGTGCCAGCAGAGGGGGCGGAAACACCATATATTTT
.,TRBV2,few,TRBJ2-1,CASRNREYSSYNEQFF,TGTGCCAGCAGAAACCGGGAGTACAGCTCCTACAATGAGCAGTTCTTC
TRBD1,TRBV7-2,.,TRBJ2-3,CASSPPTGEVRTQYF,TGTGCCAGCAGCCCCCCGACAGGGGAGGTTCGAACGCAGTATTTT
.,TRBV7-6,.,TRBJ2-2,CASSPTTSFTGELFF,TGTGCCAGCAGCCCGACGACTAGTTTCACCGGGGAGCTGTTTTTT
.,TRBV5-8,.,TRBJ2-4,CASSPLFRQDLAKNIQYF,TGTGCCAGCAGCCCACTTTTTCGACAGGACTTAGCCAAAAACATTCAGTACTTC
.,TRBV7-2,few,TRBJ1-1,CASSLDPTRNTEAFF,TGTGCCAGCAGCTTAGATCCGACAAGAAACACTGAAGCTTTCTTT
TRBD2,TRBV4-3,few,TRBJ2-7,CASSQDRLAGGSYEQYF,TGCGCCAGCAGCCAAGATCGGCTAGCGGGGGGCTCCTACGAGCAGTACTTC
TRBD1,TRBV7-2,few,TRBJ1-3,CASSPRTGGNTIYF,TGTGCCAGCAGCCCCCGGACAGGTGGAAACACCATATATTTT
.,TRBV27,.,TRBJ2-1,CASSFPQGTSYNEQFF,TGTGCCAGCAGTTTTCCTCAGGGTACATCCTACAATGAGCAGTTCTTC
TRBD1,TRBV7-9,.,TRBJ1-2,CASSRQGMSGGYTF,TGTGCCAGCAGCCGACAGGGGATGTCGGGCGGCTACACCTTC
.,TRBV4-1,.,TRBJ2-7,CASSQGTAHHEQYF,TGCGCCAGCAGCCAAGGAACTGCTCACCACGAGCAGTACTTC
TRBD2,TRBV6-5,.,TRBJ2-5,CASSSSGGASETQYF,TGTGCCAGCAGCTCTAGCGGGGGGGCTTCAGAGACCCAGTACTTC
TRBD2,TRBV4-1,.,TRBJ2-1,CASRLGLAEEQFF,TGCGCCAGCAGACTAGGACTAGCGGAAGAGCAGTTCTTC
TRBD2,TRBV7-2,.,TRBJ2-7,CASSTGLAGEGGEQYF,TGTGCCAGCAGCACAGGACTAGCGGGAGAAGGGGGCGAGCAGTACTTC
.,TRBV25-1,.,TRBJ2-7,CASSRAGSSYEQYF,TGTGCCAGCAGTCGGGCGGGGAGCTCCTACGAGCAGTACTTC
TRBD1,TRBV5-5,.,TRBJ2-7,CASSRDRGYEQYF,TGTGCCAGCAGCCGGGACAGGGGGTACGAGCAGTACTTC
.,TRBV6-5,.,TRBJ1-1,CASTPRAGGGTEAFF,TGTGCCAGCACCCCCCGGGCCGGGGGAGGTACTGAAGCTTTCTTT
TRBD1,TRBV28,.,TRBJ1-6,CASRIAGTVNSPLHF,TGTGCCAGCAGGATAGCCGGGACAGTAAATTCACCCCTCCACTTT
TRBD2,TRBV5-1,.,TRBJ2-7,CASSREAGSSYEQYF,TGCGCCAGCAGCCGGGAGGCTGGGAGCTCCTACGAGCAGTACTTC
TRBD1,TRBV2,.,TRBJ2-2,CASSRDRANTGELFF,TGTGCCAGCAGCCGAGACAGGGCGAACACCGGGGAGCTGTTTTTT
TRBD2,TRBV5-1,.,TRBJ2-1,CASSESGNQYNEQFF,TGCGCCAGCAGCGAGAGCGGGAACCAGTACAATGAGCAGTTCTTC
TRBD2,TRBV19,.,TRBJ2-7,CASSIASGKIKQYF,TGTGCCAGTAGTATTGCTAGCGGGAAGATAAAGCAGTACTTC
TRBD1,TRBV13,.,TRBJ2-5,CASSFGLPGTGRETQYF,TGTGCCAGCAGCTTTGGACTACCCGGGACAGGGAGAGAGACCCAGTACTTC
.,TRBV19,.,TRBJ1-3,CASSIEKGHRGNTIYF,TGTGCCAGTAGTATAGAAAAGGGACATCGTGGAAACACCATATATTTT
TRBD2,TRBV2,.,TRBJ2-1,CASSAPGGRLGLAFNEQFF,TGTGCCAGCAGTGCCCCGGGGGGACGCTTAGGACTAGCGTTTAATGAGCAGTTCTTC
.,TRBV5-1,.,TRBJ2-3,CASSRDWSSRTDTQYF,TGCGCCAGCAGCCGGGACTGGTCCTCTCGCACAGATACGCAGTATTTT
.,TRBV2,.,TRBJ2-3,CASSGGALFDDTQYF,TGTGCCAGCAGTGGGGGAGCTCTTTTTGACGATACGCAGTATTTT
TRBD2,TRBV4-1,once,TRBJ2-2,CASSHPKRSSGTPGELFF,TGCGCCAGCAGCCACCCCAAGAGGTCTAGCGGGACCCCCGGGGAGCTGTTTTTT
.,TRBV6-5,.,TRBJ1-2,CASSFMGPNYGYTF,TGTGCCAGCAGTTTCATGGGGCCCAACTATGGCTACACCTTC
TRBD2,TRBV7-3,.,TRBJ2-3,CASSLGGLAGRDTQYF,TGTGCCAGCAGCTTGGGGGGACTAGCGGGCAGAGATACGCAGTATTTT